A selection of T cell receptor beta chains follows, all from one sample in a study of shared clonotypes between healthy human individuals. Produced via immunoSEQ multiplex PCR; TCRdb's table is partial and in-frame only. The table records about 980,000 clones, more than 75% of them present only once. The sample comprised memory CD4+ T cells sorted from blood. Receptors originate from a man younger than 35 in good health. The CDR3 runs from the conserved cysteine through the conserved F or W.

TRBJ2-3	TRBV5-4	CASSSMGLKTDTQYF
TRBJ1-1	TRBV5-1	CASSRQGDTEAFF
TRBJ2-2	TRBV7-3	CASSPTWTSGGLNHTGELFF
TRBJ1-2	TRBV6-1	CASSVDREKADTF
TRBJ2-7	TRBV5-1	CASSLASTGGNEQYF
TRBJ2-1	TRBV9	CASSVRQGDNEQFF
TRBJ1-5	TRBV5-1	CASSLDNRVGQPQHF
TRBJ2-2	TRBV6-5	CASRSGQRRTGELFF
TRBJ1-1	TRBV27	CASSNFAEAFF
TRBJ2-7	TRBV12-1	CASSPPGQGTTGFPGQYF
TRBJ2-3	TRBV5-6	CASSLVSGQGADTQYF
TRBJ1-2	TRBV6-4	CASSRDSYGYTF
TRBJ2-5	TRBV30	CAWSRSGLLKETQYF
TRBJ1-1	TRBV28	CASNPTGFLADTEAFF
TRBJ1-1	TRBV5-6	CASSFQTGTEAFF
TRBJ2-1	TRBV7-2	CASSLELGASYNEQFF
TRBJ2-4	TRBV5-8	CASSRETGTAEPLAKNIQYF
TRBJ2-7	TRBV9	CASSVGHRGPDEQYF
TRBJ2-3	TRBV4-1	CASSQETEPFTDTQYF
TRBJ2-2	TRBV28	CASRSDTGELFF
TRBJ1-1	TRBV6-5	CASSFPGNTEAFF
TRBJ1-3	TRBV6-5	CASSYSGTLTGNTIYF
TRBJ2-1	TRBV30	CAWSVGSRGNEQFF
TRBJ1-4	TRBV7-9	CASSLAGGPNEKLFF
TRBJ2-7	TRBV5-1	CASSIPDREQYF
TRBJ2-7	TRBV7-2	CASSLEKTHEQYF
TRBJ2-5	TRBV5-4	CASSSTPQRPETQYF
TRBJ2-3	TRBV7-6	CASSRGSKGADTQYF
TRBJ1-4	TRBV6-1	CASSEALGNEKLFF
TRBJ2-3	TRBV6-4	CASSAGLAGGRTDTQYF
TRBJ2-7	TRBV6-1	CASTKGGTGTYEQYF
TRBJ2-5	TRBV10-3	CAISESPGRAQYF
TRBJ2-2	TRBV2	CASGDSFGELFF
TRBJ1-1	TRBV6-1	CASSEVGRVNTEAFF
TRBJ2-1	TRBV5-1	CASSRWTSGGASPGNEQFF
TRBJ2-4	TRBV19	CASSPGGLAKNIQYF
TRBJ2-3	TRBV5-1	CASSLEGQGADTQYF
TRBJ2-7	TRBV7-9	CASSPYPRLTGEQYF
TRBJ1-4	TRBV4-1	CASSPIETGSEKLFF
TRBJ1-1	TRBV4-1	CASSLPRGTEAFF
TRBJ2-7	TRBV9	CASRFGEGRPYEQYF
TRBJ1-5	TRBV15	CATSGSNQPQHF
TRBJ1-1	TRBV11-1	CASSLERGQVAFF
TRBJ1-1	TRBV10-3	CAISDQQGGSWNTEAFF
TRBJ1-2	TRBV28	CASTPSWGYGYTF
TRBJ1-1	TRBV27	CASRLDRGIAFF
TRBJ1-3	TRBV6-1	CASSVFENTIYF
TRBJ2-1	TRBV2	CASSDATSGASQNEQFF
TRBJ2-3	TRBV10-3	CATTSGRELGTDTQYF
TRBJ2-3	TRBV7-8	CASSSRGARTDTQYF
TRBJ1-4	TRBV30	CACQGQGGKKLFF
TRBJ2-7	TRBV2	CASSERQLSSYEQYF
TRBJ1-1	TRBV6-1	CASTSTPGVNTEAFF
TRBJ2-2	TRBV28	CASSLARGARFPGELFF